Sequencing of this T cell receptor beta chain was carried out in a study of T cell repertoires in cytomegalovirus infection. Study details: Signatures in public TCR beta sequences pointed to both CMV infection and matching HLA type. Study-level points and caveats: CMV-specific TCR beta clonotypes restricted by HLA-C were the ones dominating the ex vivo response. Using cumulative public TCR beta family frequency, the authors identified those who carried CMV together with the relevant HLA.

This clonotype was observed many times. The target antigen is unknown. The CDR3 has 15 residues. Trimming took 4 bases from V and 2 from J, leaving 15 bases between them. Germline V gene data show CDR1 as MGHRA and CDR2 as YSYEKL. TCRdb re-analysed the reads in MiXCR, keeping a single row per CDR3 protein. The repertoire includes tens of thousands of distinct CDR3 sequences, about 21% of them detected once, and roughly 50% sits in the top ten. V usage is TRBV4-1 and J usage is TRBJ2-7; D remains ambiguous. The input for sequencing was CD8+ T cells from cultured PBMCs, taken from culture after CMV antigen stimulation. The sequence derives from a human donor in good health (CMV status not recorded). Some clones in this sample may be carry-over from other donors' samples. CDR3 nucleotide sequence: TGCGCCAGCAGCCCAGGCGACGCATCCACCTACGAGCAGTACTTC. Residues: CASSPGDASTYEQYF.